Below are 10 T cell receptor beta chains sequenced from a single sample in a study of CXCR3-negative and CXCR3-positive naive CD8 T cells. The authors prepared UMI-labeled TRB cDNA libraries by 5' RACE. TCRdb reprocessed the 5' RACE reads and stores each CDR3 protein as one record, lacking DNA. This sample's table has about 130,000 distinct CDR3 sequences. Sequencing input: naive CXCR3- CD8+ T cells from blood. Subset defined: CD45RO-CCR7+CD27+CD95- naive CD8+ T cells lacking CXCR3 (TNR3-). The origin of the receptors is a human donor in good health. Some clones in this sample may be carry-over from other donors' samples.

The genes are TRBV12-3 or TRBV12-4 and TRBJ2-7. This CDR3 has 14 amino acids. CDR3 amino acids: CASTYSGKRYEQYF.

This chain's CDR3 is CASSVVPTYEQYF. V and J are TRBV9 and TRBJ2-7. The CDR3 loop spans 13 amino acids. In germline, CDR1 is SGDLS, CDR2 YYNGEE.

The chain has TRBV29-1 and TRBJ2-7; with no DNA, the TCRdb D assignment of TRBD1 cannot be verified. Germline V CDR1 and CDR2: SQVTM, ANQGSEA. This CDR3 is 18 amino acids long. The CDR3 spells CSVELFDPGAGLNYEQYF.

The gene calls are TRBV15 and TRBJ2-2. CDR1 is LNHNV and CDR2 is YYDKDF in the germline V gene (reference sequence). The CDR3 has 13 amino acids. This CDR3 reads CATSRDEWGELFF.

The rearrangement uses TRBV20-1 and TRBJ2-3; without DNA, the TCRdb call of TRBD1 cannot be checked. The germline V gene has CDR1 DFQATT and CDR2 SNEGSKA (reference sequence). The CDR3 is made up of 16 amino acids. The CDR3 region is CSASRGDREATDTQYF.

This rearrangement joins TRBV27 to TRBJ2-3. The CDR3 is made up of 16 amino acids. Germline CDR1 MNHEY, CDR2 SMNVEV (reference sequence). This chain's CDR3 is CASTPGTDGSTDTQYF.

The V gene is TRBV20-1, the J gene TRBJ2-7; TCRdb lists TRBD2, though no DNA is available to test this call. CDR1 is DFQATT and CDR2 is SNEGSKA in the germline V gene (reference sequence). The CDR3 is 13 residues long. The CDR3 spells CSACTRGGDEQYF.

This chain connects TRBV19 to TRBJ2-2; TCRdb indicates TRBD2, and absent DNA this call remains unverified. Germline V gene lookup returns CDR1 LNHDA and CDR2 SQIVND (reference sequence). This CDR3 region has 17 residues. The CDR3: CASSIPPGPQETGELFF. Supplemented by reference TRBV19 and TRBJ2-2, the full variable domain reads DGGITQSPKYLFRKEGQNVTLSCEQNLNHDAMYWYRQDPGQGLRLIYYSQIVNDFQKGDIAEGYSVSREKKESFPLTVTSAQKNPTAFYLCASSIPPGPQETGELFFGEGSRLTVL.

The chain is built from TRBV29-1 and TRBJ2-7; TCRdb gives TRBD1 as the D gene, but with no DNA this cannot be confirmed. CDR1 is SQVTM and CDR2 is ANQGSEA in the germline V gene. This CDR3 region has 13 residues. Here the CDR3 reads CSVEGEWGYEQYF.

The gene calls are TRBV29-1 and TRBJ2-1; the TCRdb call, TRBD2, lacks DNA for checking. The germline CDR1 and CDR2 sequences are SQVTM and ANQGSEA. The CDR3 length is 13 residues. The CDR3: CSVDIWENNEQFF.